The source of this T cell receptor beta chain is a study of T cells after yellow fever vaccination. Overall study: Libraries from low-cell-number fractions were prepared with the SMART-Seq v4 Ultra Low Input RNA kit.

TCRdb ran MiXCR on the 5' RACE reads and lists one entry per CDR3 protein. Of some 240,000 distinct CDR3 sequences listed, approximately 3% were seen once; the top ten hold around 3.3%. V was pared by 4 bases and J by 0 bases, with 14 bases between. This CDR3 contains 16 residues. In germline, CDR1 is LGHNA, CDR2 YSLEER. Many counts were recorded for this clonotype. This sample comprised CD4+ T cells sorted from PBMCs, obtained 10 days after the yellow fever booster vaccination. The chain couples TRBV4-3 to TRBJ2-3, with D perhaps matching TRBD2 (5 bases). This TCR was recovered from a man younger than 30 who received the YFV17D yellow fever vaccine. The CDR3 DNA reads as TGCGCCAGCAGCCTTCGACTGGGAGCTAGCACAGATACGCAGTATTTT. Its translation: CASSLRLGASTDTQYF.